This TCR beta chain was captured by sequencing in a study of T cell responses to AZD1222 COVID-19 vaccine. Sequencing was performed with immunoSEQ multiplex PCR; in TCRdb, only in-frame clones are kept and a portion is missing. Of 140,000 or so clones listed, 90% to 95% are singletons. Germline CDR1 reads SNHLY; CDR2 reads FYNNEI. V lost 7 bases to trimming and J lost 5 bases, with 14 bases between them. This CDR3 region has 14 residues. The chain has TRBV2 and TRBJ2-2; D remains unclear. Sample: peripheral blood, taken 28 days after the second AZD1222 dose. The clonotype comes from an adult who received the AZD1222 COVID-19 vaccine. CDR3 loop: CASTTGRSTGELFF. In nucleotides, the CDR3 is TGTGCCAGCACGACCGGACGTTCTACCGGGGAGCTGTTTTTT.